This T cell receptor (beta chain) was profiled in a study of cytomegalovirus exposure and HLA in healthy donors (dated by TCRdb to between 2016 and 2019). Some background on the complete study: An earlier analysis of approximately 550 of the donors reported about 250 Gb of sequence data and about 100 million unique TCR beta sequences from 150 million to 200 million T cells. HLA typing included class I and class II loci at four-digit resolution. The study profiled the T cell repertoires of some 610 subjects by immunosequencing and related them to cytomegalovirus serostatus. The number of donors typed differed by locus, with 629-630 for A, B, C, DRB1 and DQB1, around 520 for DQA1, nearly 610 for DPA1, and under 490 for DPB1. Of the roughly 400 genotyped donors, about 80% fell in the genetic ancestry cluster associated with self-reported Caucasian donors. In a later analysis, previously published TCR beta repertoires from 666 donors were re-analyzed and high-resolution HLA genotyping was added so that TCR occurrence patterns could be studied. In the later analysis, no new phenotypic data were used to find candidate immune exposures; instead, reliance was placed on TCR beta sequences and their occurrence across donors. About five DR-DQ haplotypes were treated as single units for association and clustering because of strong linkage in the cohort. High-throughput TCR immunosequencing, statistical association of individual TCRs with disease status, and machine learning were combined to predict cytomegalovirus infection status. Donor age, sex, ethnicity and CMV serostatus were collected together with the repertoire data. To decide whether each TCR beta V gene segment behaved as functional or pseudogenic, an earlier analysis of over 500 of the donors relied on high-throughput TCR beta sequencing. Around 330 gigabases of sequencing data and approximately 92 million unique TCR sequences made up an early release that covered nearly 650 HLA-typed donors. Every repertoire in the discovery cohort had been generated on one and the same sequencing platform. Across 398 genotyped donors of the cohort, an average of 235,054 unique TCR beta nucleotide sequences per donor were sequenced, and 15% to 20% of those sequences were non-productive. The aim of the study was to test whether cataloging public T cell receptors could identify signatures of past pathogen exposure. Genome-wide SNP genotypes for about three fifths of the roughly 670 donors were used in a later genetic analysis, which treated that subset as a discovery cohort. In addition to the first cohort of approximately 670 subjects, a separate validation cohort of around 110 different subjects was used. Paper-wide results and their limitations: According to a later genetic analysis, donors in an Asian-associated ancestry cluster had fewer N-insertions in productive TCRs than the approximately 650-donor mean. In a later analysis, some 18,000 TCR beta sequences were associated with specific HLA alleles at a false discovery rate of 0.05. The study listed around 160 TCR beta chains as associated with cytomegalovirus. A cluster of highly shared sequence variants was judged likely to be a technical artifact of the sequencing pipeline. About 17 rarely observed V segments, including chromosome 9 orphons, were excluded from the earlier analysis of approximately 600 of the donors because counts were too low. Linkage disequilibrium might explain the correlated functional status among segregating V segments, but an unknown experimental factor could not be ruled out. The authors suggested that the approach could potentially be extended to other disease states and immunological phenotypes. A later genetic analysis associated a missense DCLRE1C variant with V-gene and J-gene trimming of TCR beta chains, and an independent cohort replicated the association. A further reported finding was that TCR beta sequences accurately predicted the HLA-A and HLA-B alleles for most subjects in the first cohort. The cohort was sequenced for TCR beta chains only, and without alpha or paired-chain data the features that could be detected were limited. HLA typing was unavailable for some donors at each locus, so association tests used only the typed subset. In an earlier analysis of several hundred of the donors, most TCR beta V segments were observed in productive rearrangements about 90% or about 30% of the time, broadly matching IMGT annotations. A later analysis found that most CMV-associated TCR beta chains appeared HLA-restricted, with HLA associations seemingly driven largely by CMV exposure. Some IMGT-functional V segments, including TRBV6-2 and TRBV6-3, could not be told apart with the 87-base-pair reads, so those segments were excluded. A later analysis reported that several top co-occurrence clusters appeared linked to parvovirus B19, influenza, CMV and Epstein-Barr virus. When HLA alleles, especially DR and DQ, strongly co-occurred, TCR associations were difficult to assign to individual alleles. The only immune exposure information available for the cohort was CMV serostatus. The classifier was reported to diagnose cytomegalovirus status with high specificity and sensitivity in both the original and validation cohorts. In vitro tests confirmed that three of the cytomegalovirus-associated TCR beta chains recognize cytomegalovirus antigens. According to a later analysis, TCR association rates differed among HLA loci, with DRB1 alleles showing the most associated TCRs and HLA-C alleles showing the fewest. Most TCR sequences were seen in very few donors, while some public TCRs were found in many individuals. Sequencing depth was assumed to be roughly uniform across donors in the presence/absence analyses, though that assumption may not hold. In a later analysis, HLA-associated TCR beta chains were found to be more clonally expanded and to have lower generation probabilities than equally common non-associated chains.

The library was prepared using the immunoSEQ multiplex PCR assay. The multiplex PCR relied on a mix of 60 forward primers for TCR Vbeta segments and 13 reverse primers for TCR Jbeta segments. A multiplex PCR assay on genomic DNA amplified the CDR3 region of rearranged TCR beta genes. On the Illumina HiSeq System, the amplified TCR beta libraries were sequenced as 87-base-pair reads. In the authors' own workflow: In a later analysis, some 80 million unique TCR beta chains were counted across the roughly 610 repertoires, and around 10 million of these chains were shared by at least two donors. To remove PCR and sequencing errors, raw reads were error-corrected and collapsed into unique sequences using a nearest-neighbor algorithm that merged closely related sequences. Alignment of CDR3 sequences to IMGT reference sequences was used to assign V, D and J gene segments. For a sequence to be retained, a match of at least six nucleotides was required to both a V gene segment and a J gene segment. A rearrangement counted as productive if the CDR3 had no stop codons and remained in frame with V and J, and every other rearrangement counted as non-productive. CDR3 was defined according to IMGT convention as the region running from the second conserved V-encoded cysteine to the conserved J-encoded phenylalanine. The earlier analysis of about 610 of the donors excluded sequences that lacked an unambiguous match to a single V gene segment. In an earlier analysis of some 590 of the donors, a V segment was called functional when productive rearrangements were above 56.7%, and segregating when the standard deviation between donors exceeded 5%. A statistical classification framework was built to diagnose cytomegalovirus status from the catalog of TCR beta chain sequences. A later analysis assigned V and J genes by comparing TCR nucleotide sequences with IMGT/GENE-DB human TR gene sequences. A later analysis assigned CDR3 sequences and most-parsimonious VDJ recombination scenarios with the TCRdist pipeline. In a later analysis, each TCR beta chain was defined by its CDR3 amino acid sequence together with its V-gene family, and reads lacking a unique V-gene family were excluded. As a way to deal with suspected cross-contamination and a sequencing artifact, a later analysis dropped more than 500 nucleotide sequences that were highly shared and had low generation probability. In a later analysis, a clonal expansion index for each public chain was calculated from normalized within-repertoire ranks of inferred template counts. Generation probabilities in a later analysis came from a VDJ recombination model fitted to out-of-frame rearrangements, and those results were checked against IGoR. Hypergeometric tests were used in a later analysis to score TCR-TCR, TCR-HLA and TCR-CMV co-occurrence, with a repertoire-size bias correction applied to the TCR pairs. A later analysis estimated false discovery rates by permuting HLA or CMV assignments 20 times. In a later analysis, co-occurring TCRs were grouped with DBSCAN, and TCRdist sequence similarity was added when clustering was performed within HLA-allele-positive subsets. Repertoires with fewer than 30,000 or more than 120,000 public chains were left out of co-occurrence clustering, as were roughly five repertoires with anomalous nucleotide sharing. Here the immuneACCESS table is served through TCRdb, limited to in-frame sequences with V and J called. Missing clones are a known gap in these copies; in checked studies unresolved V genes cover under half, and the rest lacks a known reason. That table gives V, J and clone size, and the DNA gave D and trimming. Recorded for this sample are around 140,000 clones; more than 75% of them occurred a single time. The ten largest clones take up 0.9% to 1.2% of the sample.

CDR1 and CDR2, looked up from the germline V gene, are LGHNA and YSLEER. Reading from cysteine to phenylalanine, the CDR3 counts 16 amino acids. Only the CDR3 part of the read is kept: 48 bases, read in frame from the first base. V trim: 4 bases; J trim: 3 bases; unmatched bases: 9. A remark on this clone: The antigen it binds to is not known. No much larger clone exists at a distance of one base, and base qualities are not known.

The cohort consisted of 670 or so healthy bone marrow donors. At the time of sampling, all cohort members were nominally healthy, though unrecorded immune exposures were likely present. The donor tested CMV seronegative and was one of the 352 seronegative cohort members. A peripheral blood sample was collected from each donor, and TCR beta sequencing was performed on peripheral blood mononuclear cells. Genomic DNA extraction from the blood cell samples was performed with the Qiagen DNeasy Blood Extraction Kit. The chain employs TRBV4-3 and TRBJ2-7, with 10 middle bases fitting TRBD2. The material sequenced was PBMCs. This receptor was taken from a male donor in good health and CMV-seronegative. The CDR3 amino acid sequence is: CASSPWDSGGIYEQYF. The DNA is TGCGCCAGCAGCCCCTGGGATAGCGGGGGGATCTACGAGCAGTACTTC.